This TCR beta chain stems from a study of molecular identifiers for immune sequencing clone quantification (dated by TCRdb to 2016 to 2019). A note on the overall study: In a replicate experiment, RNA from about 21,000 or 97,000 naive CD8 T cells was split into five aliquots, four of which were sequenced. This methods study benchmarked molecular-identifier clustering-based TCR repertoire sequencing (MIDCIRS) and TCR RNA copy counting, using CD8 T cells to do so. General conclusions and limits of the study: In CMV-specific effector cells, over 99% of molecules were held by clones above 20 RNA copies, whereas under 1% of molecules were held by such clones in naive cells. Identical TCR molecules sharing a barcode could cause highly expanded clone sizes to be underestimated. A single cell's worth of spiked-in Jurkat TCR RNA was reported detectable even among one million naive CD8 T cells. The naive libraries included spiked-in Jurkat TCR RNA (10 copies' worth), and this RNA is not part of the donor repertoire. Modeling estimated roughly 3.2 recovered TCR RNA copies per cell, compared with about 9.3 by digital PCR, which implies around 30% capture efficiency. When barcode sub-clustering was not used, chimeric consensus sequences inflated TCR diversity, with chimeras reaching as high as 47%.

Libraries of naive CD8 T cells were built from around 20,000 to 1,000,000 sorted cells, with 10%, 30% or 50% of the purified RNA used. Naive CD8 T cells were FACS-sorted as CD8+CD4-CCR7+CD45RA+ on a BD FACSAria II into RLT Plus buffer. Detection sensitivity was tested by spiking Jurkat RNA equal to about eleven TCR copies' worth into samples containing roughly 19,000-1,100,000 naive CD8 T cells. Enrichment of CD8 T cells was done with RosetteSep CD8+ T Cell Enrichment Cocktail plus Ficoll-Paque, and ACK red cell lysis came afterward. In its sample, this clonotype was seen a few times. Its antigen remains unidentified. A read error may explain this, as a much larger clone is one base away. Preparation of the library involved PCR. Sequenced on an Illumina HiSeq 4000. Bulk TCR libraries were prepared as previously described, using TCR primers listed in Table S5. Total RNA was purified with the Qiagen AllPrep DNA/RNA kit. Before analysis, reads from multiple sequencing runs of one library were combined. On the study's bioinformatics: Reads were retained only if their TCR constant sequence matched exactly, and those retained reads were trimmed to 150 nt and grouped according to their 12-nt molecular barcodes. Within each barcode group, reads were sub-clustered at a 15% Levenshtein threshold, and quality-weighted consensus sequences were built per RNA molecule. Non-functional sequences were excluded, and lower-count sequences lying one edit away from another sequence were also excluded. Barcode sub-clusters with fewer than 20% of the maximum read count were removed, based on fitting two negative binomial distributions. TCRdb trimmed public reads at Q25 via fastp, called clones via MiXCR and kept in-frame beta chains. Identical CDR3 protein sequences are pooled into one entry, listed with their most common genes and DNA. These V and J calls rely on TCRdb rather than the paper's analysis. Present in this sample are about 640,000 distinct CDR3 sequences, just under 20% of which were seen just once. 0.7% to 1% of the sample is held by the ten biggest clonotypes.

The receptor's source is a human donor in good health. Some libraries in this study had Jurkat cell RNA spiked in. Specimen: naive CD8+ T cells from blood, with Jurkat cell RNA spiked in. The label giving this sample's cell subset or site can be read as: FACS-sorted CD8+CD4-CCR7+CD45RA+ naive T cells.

This receptor has the CDR3 CASSYYGPYNGQFF. The DNA is as follows: TGTGCCAGCAGCTACTATGGTCCCTACAATGGGCAGTTCTTC. Recombination joined TRBV7-2 with TRBJ2-1; too little of a D gene remains to name it. CDR1 and CDR2 are read off the germline V gene as SGHTA and FQGNSA. CDR3 length: 14 amino acids, cysteine to phenylalanine. Just CDR3 DNA is preserved here, 42 bases in frame from base 1.